This T cell receptor beta chain was captured by sequencing in a study of cytomegalovirus exposure and HLA in healthy donors. The study's findings and limits: Later, an analysis showed that TCR beta chains associated with HLA were more clonally expanded than others that were equally common. The authors judged a highly shared variant cluster likely a sequencing artifact.

V lost 5 bases, J lost 3 bases, and 3 bases stayed unmatched. CDR3 length: 13 residues. Germline values: CDR1 SGHTA, CDR2 FQGNSA. This PCR relied on a set of 60 Vbeta primers and 13 Jbeta primers. In the authors' workflow: Counted up in a later analysis, unique TCR beta chains came to 65 million to 80 million, with about 10 million shared. Data came from immunoSEQ multiplex PCR; TCRdb stores just in-frame clones and leaves some out. V and J calls and clone size come straight from that table; D and trimming were deduced from the DNA. The sample holds about 160,000 clones, 76% seen once. About this clone: Its antigen is undetermined.

The chain employs TRBV7-2 and TRBJ2-7; 8 bases agree with TRBD2. The TCR comes from a female donor in good health and CMV-seronegative. Sequenced sample: PBMCs. In DNA, the CDR3 is TGTGCCAGCAGCCCCCGGGGGGGCTACGAGCAGTACTTC. Protein sequence: CASSPRGGYEQYF.